One T cell receptor beta chain is described in this entry. Libraries were prepared by immunoSEQ multiplex PCR; TCRdb keeps only in-frame clonotypes and omits some of them. Of around 1.5 million clones in the sample, 95% to 99% were seen once. These data are taken from a study of shared clonotypes between healthy human individuals. The length of the CDR3 is 16 residues. Trimming cost V 3 bases and J 5 bases, with 20 bases left between them. CDR1 is SGDLS and CDR2 is YYNGEE in the germline V gene. Sequenced material: naive CD4+ T cells sorted from blood. Subset in this sample: CD45RA+ positively selected. This chain joins TRBV9 and TRBJ2-5; tentative D call: TRBD1 (7 bases). The receptor's source is a young man in good health. The CDR3 region is CASSADWWDSGETQYF. CDR3 sequence (DNA): TGTGCCAGCAGCGCCGATTGGTGGGACAGCGGGGAGACCCAGTACTTC. Together with reference TRBV9 and TRBJ2-5, the CDR3 gives the full variable domain: DSGVTQTPKHLITATGQRVTLRCSPRSGDLSVYWYQQSLDQGLQFLIQYYNGEERAKGNILERFSAQQFPDLHSELNLSSLELGDSALYFCASSADWWDSGETQYFGPGTRLLVL.